The clone carrying this T cell receptor (beta chain) was found once. As yet, its antigen is unknown. The time point was: week 47, end of study. It was 300 ug of mutant IDH1 20-mer peptide that made up each vaccine dose, given with topical imiquimod. The vaccination schedule gave patients eight doses in weeks 1, 3, 5, 7, 11, 15, 19 and 23. Sequencing used immunoSEQ multiplex PCR; TCRdb keeps in-frame clones, though not all of them. The repertoire consists of fewer than 95,000 clones, with 75% to 85% occurring once and the leading ten covering roughly 5.2%. The entry originates in a study of a mutant IDH1 vaccine in newly diagnosed glioma. In the study overall: Vaccinations were initiated 4-6 weeks following radiotherapy alone, or were given together with temozolomide cycles. Patients under treatment included about 60% males and about 38% females and had a mean age of around 43 years.

Study-wide results and limits: Approximately 95% of patients showed vaccine-induced immune responses across multiple MHC alleles.

CDR1 and CDR2 (germline): MGHDK, SYGVNS. The CDR3 contains 11 residues. The TCR comes from a man aged 35-49 years with glioma. Sequencing used PBMCs, obtained from a glioma patient whose treatment included an IDH1 peptide vaccine. The chain employs TRBV25-1 and TRBJ2-5; unclear D gene. Gene TRBJ2-7 matches the end of the DNA better, so the J call may be wrong. This CDR3 is CASIHRLEQYF. The CDR3 DNA follows: TGTGCCAGCATTCATCGACTCGAGCAGTACTTC.